Listed here are 30 T cell receptor beta chains from one sample, sequenced in a study of T-cell memory formation after mild COVID-19. TCRdb re-analysed the 5' RACE reads in MiXCR, keeping a single row per CDR3 protein. The sample holds hundreds of thousands of distinct CDR3 sequences, roughly 15% seen once. The sequenced sample was PBMCs or a T cell subset sorted from them (not recorded which). These receptors originate from a man aged 18-30 years who had mild COVID-19 (a few samples of this study predate the infection). Cell type and time point are not known.

CDR3 protein: CASSRIEDQPQHF. DNA for the CDR3: TGTGCCAGCAGCCGGATCGAGGATCAGCCCCAGCATTTT. The chain couples TRBV7-2 to TRBJ1-5, with D uncertain. V lost 5 bases and J lost 5, with 10 bases in between. Germline CDR1 and CDR2: SGHTA and FQGNSA. This CDR3 contains 13 residues. The variable domain in full, completed from reference TRBV7-2 and TRBJ1-5, reads GAGVSQSPSNKVTEKGKDVELRCDPISGHTALYWYRQSLGQGLEFLIYFQGNSAPDKSGLPSDRFSAERTGGSVSTLTIQRTQQEDSAVYLCASSRIEDQPQHFGDGTRLSIL.

The chain links TRBV28 to TRBJ2-3; D tentatively fits TRBD1 or TRBD2 (5 bases each). The V gene lost 2 bases and the J gene lost 5 bases, with 11 bases spanning the gap. Germline lookup yields CDR1 MDHEN and CDR2 SYDVKM. The CDR3 has 14 amino acids. The CDR3 nucleotides are TGTGCCAGCAGTTTACAAGGGGCGGGAGATACGCAGTATTTT. It specifies CASSLQGAGDTQYF.

V and J are TRBV2 and TRBJ2-1; TRBD2 matches at 13 bases. The CDR3 spans 20 residues. Germline trimming cut 8 bases from V and 0 bases from J; bases unmatched to any gene: 16. Germline values: CDR1 SNHLY, CDR2 FYNNEI. For the CDR3, the DNA is TGTGCCAGCTCGCGCCCACCTTGGACTAGCGGGGGTAGCTCCTACAATGAGCAGTTCTTC. Translating it yields CASSRPPWTSGGSSYNEQFF.

This clonotype was detected many times. This chain uses TRBV7-2 with TRBJ2-2, with 8 bases identical to TRBD1. The CDR3 loop spans 16 amino acids. Germline CDR1 reads SGHTA; CDR2 reads FQGNSA. The V and J ends lost 5 bases and 4 bases, in that order; junction bases with no gene match: 9. For the CDR3, the DNA is TGTGCCAGCAGCCCTAACAGGGGGGTGGTCACCGGGGAGCTGTTTTTT. Its protein is CASSPNRGVVTGELFF.

The rearrangement uses TRBV11-2 and TRBJ2-1, with 11 bases aligning to TRBD2. Unmatched junction bases numbered 5, after V lost 5 bases and J lost 2 bases. The CDR3 is made up of 16 amino acids. Germline assignment: CDR1 SGHAT and CDR2 FQNNGV. The CDR3 loop is CASSLSGGAPYNEQFF. Here the CDR3 DNA reads TGTGCCAGCAGCCTTAGCGGGGGGGCCCCCTACAATGAGCAGTTCTTC.

V usage is TRBV20-1 and J usage is TRBJ2-1; tentative D call: TRBD2 (6 bases). The CDR3 spans 14 residues. Germline assignment: CDR1 DFQATT and CDR2 SNEGSKA (reference sequence). V lost 1 base, J lost 3 bases, and 10 bases lay in between. The CDR3 is CSARGDSGYNEQFF. CDR3 sequence (DNA): TGCAGTGCTAGAGGTGATAGCGGCTACAATGAGCAGTTCTTC.

This clonotype was observed a few times. This rearrangement joins TRBV5-1 to TRBJ2-3; 7 nucleotides align to TRBD2. Germline-derived CDR1 and CDR2 are SGHRS and YFSETQ. This CDR3 spans 14 amino acids. The J segment lost 5 bases and the V segment lost 5 bases, leaving 8 bases of the junction unmatched. CDR3 sequence reads: CASRERGLGDTQYF. The CDR3 region has the DNA TGCGCCAGCAGAGAGCGGGGTTTGGGAGATACGCAGTATTTT.

The V and J genes are TRBV2 and TRBJ2-2; D remains ambiguous. V was clipped by 7 bases and J by 3 bases, with 3 bases between them. The CDR3 has 11 residues. The germline CDR1 and CDR2 sequences are SNHLY and FYNNEI. The chain's CDR3 is CASKYTGELFF. The CDR3 bases are TGTGCCAGCAAGTACACCGGGGAGCTGTTTTTT.

The sample holds a few counts of this clonotype. The chain is built from TRBV27 and TRBJ2-3; TRBD2 agrees at 10 bases. Germline V CDR1 and CDR2: MNHEY, SMNVEV (reference sequence). V lost 6 bases to trimming and J lost 4 bases; unmatched junction nucleotides: 7. The CDR3 consists of 15 residues. This CDR3 is CASRTLAGGSDTQYF. The DNA for the CDR3 is TGTGCCAGCAGGACCTTAGCGGGGGGTTCAGATACGCAGTATTTT.

This clonotype was detected ten times or more. The chain carries TRBV10-2 and TRBJ2-1; TRBD1 aligns across 10 bases. The CDR3 runs to 14 residues. Per germline, CDR1 WSHSY and CDR2 SAAADI. Trimming at V came to 6 bases and at J to 1 base, leaving 0 bases not matched to a gene. The CDR3 coding sequence is TGCGCCAGCAGGGACAGGGGGTCCTACAATGAGCAGTTCTTC. It codes for CASRDRGSYNEQFF.

This chain connects TRBV4-2 to TRBJ2-7; the D gene is possibly TRBD1 (5 bases). This CDR3 is built from 15 residues. The germline gives CDR1 LGHNA, CDR2 YNFKEQ. Trimming left V 0 bases short and J 2 bases short, with 11 bases between. Here the CDR3 DNA reads TGTGCCAGCAGCCAAGATTGGGTAGGGGCCTACGAGCAGTACTTC. Protein: CASSQDWVGAYEQYF.

This chain links TRBV6-5 with TRBJ2-5; 7 positions agree with TRBD2. V lost 2 bases and J lost 7; bases outside the gene matches: 10. The CDR3 runs 15 residues. Looked up from germline, CDR1 is MNHEY and CDR2 is SVGAGI. This CDR3 reads CASSYGVLGRGTQYF. As DNA, the CDR3 is TGTGCCAGCAGTTACGGTGTTCTAGGGAGGGGGACCCAGTACTTC.

The chain carries TRBV6-1 and TRBJ2-7; 11 nucleotides line up with TRBD1. The CDR3 loop spans 20 amino acids. Germline CDR1 and CDR2: MNHNS and SASEGT. The V segment lost 6 bases and the J segment 4 bases; nucleotides outside the gene matches: 23. This chain's CDR3 is CASRGLEGTGGSAFLYEQYF. For the CDR3, the DNA is TGTGCCAGCAGAGGGTTAGAAGGGACAGGGGGATCTGCCTTCCTTTACGAGCAGTACTTC.

This clonotype was observed a few times. This chain uses TRBV20-1 with TRBJ1-5, with 10 nucleotides matching TRBD1. Germline V lookup: CDR1 DFQATT, CDR2 SNEGSKA (reference sequence). With V trimmed by 5 bases and J by 6 bases, 10 bases remained unmatched. CDR3 size: 15 residues. This CDR3 reads CSASPGQGYVQPQHF. CDR3 coding DNA: TGCAGTGCTTCACCGGGACAGGGGTACGTTCAGCCCCAGCATTTT.

This clonotype has more than one count but fewer than ten. The chain carries TRBV24-1 and TRBJ2-1, with a possible D match to TRBD1 (6 bases). The germline gives CDR1 KGHDR, CDR2 SFDVKD. The CDR3 is 14 residues long. V lost 4 bases and J lost 9, with 15 bases in between. CDR3 nucleotide sequence: TGTGCCACCAGTGACCACAGGGTTCTAAGTGAGCAGTTCTTC. Protein sequence: CATSDHRVLSEQFF.

The chain couples TRBV6-6 to TRBJ1-4; the D gene is possibly TRBD1 (5 bases). Trimming left V 9 bases short and J 7 bases short, with 18 bases between. The CDR3 consists of 14 residues. From germline, CDR1 is MNHNY and CDR2 SVGAGI (reference sequence). CDR3 in DNA: TGTGCCAGTACCAGGGAATTGCTCCTTGAAAAACTGTTTTTT. Residues: CASTRELLLEKLFF.

Only a few counts were recorded for this clonotype. The chain carries TRBV28 and TRBJ2-1; 7 bases match TRBD2. V shed 7 bases, J shed 4 bases, and the junction held 13 bases outside the gene matches. The germline gives CDR1 MDHEN, CDR2 SYDVKM. The CDR3 sequence is 16 residues long. CDR3 in DNA: TGTGCCAGCACCAATTATGGGCGGGAGATATACAATGAGCAGTTCTTC. Translation: CASTNYGREIYNEQFF.

The chain joins TRBV19 to TRBJ2-3; D gene ambiguous. The germline CDR1 and CDR2 sequences are LNHDA and SQIVND (reference sequence). Trimming pared 7 bases from V and 3 bases from J, leaving 11 bases between. The CDR3 loop spans 13 amino acids. The CDR3 DNA reads TGTGCCAGTACCAAATCCCGGACAGATACGCAGTATTTT. Its protein product is CASTKSRTDTQYF.

J is TRBJ1-2 and V is TRBV12-3 or TRBV12-4; 8 bases fit TRBD1. V shed 5 bases and J 7 bases; nucleotides not matched to a gene: 6. CDR3 length: 13 amino acids. CDR3 residues: CASSTTGAGGYTF. The DNA for the CDR3 is TGTGCCAGCAGTACGACAGGGGCGGGTGGCTACACCTTC.

The V gene is TRBV11-2, the J gene TRBJ2-5; the D gene is possibly TRBD2 (6 bases). The CDR3 sequence is 15 residues long. CDR1 SGHAT and CDR2 FQNNGV come from the germline V gene. With 3 bases removed from V and 3 bases from J, the gap between germline ends came to 14 bases. The CDR3: CASSFRELGEETQYF. In nucleotides, the CDR3 is TGTGCCAGCAGCTTCCGGGAGCTAGGGGAAGAGACCCAGTACTTC.

The table lists this clonotype with a few counts. The V gene is TRBV12-3 or TRBV12-4, the J gene TRBJ2-5, with 9 bases fitting TRBD1. CDR3 length equals 18 residues. V dropped 2 bases and J dropped 5; count of bases not matched to a gene: 15. CDR3 amino acids: CASSLPLVLDRGWETQYF. The DNA of the CDR3 is TGTGCCAGCAGTTTACCCCTGGTGTTGGACAGGGGTTGGGAGACCCAGTACTTC.

Only a few counts were recorded for this clonotype. V is TRBV7-2 and J is TRBJ2-1, with unresolved D. The CDR3 runs to 15 residues. Trimming removed 4 bases from V and 1 base from J, with 11 bases in between. Germline CDR1 and CDR2: SGHTA and FQGNSA. The CDR3 region is CASSSKVGSYNEQFF. The CDR3 bases are TGTGCCAGCAGCTCTAAGGTCGGGTCCTACAATGAGCAGTTCTTC.

The V call is TRBV7-9, the J call TRBJ2-2; 11 bases line up with TRBD1. Germline CDR1 reads SEHNR; CDR2 reads FQNEAQ (reference sequence). This CDR3 has 15 amino acids. The J segment lost 6 bases and the V segment lost 6 bases, leaving 6 bases of the junction unmatched. CDR3 residues: CASSPGTGGSGELFF. The CDR3 DNA sequence: TGTGCCAGCAGTCCCGGGACAGGGGGATCCGGGGAGCTGTTTTTT.

The chain carries TRBV5-1 and TRBJ2-5; no firm D call. Germline V gene sequence: CDR1 SGHRS, CDR2 YFSETQ. V lost 3 bases and J lost 5, with 14 bases in between. The CDR3 has 14 amino acids. DNA of the CDR3: TGCGCCAGCAGCTATCTATCTGGTTCGGAGACCCAGTACTTC. This translates into CASSYLSGSETQYF.

In this sample, this clonotype turned up a few times. The chain has TRBV4-2 and TRBJ2-5; the D is unclear. The CDR3 is 15 amino acids. Trimming left V 0 bases short and J 5 bases short, with 13 bases between. Germline V gives CDR1 LGHNA, CDR2 YNFKEQ. CDR3 sequence (DNA): TGTGCCAGCAGCCAAGAAAGTGGCAGCCTGGAGACCCAGTACTTC. This translates into CASSQESGSLETQYF.

This clonotype was counted only a few times. J is TRBJ1-2 and V is TRBV24-1, with 7 bases fitting TRBD1. CDR3 size: 15 residues. Germline CDR1 KGHDR, CDR2 SFDVKD. The V gene end was trimmed by 3 bases and the J gene end by 2 bases; junction bases not matched to a gene: 5. Here the CDR3 reads CATSDTGQENYGYTF. The CDR3 DNA reads TGTGCCACCAGTGATACCGGACAGGAAAACTATGGCTACACCTTC.

J is TRBJ1-1 and V is TRBV7-2, with D unresolved. The germline gives CDR1 SGHTA, CDR2 FQGNSA. This CDR3 region has 13 residues. With 7 bases removed from V and 5 bases from J, the gap between germline ends came to 14 bases. DNA of the CDR3: TGTGCCAGCAACCCGGGCCCGATGACTGAAGCTTTCTTT. This encodes CASNPGPMTEAFF.

The rearrangement joins TRBV28 to TRBJ1-4, with 9 bases aligning to TRBD1. After removal of 8 bases from V and 2 bases from J, the junction contained 3 bases not matched to a gene. The germline V gene has CDR1 MDHEN and CDR2 SYDVKM. CDR3 length: 14 residues. The CDR3 sequence: CASGGTGTNEKLFF. In nucleotides, the CDR3 is TGTGCCAGCGGGGGGACAGGGACTAATGAAAAACTGTTTTTT.

This clonotype occurred a few times. The chain is built from TRBV18 and TRBJ2-1; D not resolved. The CDR3 totals 14 residues. Germline V gene lookup returns CDR1 KGHSH and CDR2 LQKENI. V gave up 6 bases and J gave up 2 bases, with 11 bases separating them. The CDR3 reads CASSRPVTYNEQFF. In DNA form, the CDR3 reads TGTGCCAGCTCCCGTCCTGTGACCTACAATGAGCAGTTCTTC.

This clonotype has just a few counts. The gene calls are TRBV5-4 and TRBJ2-3; tentatively, D is TRBD1 or TRBD2 (6 bases each). Germline V gene data show CDR1 as SGHNT and CDR2 as YYREEE (reference sequence). This CDR3 has 15 residues. The V end was cut by 2 bases, the J end by 6 bases, with 16 bases between. The CDR3 here is CASSLGGIGADTQYF. The CDR3 nucleotides read TGTGCCAGCAGCTTAGGGGGGATCGGGGCGGATACGCAGTATTTT.